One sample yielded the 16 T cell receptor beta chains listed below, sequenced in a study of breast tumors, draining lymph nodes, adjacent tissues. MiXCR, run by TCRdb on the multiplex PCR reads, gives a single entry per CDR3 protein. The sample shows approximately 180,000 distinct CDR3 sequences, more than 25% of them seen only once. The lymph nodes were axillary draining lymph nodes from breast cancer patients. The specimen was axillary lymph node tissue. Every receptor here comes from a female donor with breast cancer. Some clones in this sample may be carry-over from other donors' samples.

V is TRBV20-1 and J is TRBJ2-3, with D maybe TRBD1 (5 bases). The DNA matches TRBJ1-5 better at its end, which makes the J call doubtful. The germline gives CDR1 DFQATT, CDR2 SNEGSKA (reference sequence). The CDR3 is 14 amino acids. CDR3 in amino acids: CSALGRRGADTQHF. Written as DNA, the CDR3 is TGCAGTGCCCTGGGGCGACGCGGGGCGGATACGCAGCATTTT.

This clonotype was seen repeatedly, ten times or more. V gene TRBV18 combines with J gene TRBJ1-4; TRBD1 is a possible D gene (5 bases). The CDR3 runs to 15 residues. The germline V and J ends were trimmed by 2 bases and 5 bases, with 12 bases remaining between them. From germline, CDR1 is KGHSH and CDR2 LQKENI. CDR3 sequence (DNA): TGTGCCAGCTCACCAAACCGGGGCCTAAATGAAAAACTGTTTTTT. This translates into CASSPNRGLNEKLFF.

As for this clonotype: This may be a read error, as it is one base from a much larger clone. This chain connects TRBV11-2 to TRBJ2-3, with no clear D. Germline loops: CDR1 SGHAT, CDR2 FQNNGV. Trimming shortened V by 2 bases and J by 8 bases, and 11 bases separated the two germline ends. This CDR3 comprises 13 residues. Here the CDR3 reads CASSLFVSATQYF. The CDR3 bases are TGTGCCAGCAGCTTATTTGTTTCTGCTACGCAGTATTTT. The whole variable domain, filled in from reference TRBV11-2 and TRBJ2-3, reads EAGVAQSPRYKIIEKRQSVAFWCNPISGHATLYWYQQILGQGPKLLIQFQNNGVVDDSQLPKDRFSAERLKGVDSTLKIQPAKLEDSAVYLCASSLFVSATQYFGPGTRLTVL.

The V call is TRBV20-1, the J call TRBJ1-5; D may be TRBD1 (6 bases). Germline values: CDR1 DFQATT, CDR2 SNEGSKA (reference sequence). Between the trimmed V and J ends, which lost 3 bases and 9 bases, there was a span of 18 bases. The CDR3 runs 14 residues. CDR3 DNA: TGCAGTGCTAGTAAGGGGGGTAGGTATCCGCCCCAGCATTTT. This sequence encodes CSASKGGRYPPQHF.

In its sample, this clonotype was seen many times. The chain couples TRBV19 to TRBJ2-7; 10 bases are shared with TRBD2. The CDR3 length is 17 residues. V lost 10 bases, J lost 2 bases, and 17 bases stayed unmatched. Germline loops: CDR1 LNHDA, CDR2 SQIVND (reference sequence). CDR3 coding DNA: TGTGCCACAAGACAGTTCGGACTAGCGGACGAAACCTACGAGCAGTACTTC. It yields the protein CATRQFGLADETYEQYF.

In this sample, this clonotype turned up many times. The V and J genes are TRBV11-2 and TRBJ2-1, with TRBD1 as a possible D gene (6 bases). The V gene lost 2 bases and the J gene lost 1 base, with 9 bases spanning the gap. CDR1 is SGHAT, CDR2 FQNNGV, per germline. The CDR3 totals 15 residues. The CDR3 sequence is CASSLMQGSYNEQFF. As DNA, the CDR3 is TGTGCCAGCAGCTTAATGCAGGGGTCCTACAATGAGCAGTTCTTC. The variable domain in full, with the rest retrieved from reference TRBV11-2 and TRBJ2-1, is EAGVAQSPRYKIIEKRQSVAFWCNPISGHATLYWYQQILGQGPKLLIQFQNNGVVDDSQLPKDRFSAERLKGVDSTLKIQPAKLEDSAVYLCASSLMQGSYNEQFFGPGTRLTVL.

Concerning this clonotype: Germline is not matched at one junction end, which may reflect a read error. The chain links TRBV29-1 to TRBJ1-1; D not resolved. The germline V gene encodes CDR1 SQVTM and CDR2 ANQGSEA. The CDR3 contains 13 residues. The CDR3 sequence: CSGDDGLNTEAFF. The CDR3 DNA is TGTAGCGGCGATGACGGGTTGAACACTGAAGCTTTCTTT. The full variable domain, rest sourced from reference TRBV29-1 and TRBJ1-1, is SAVISQKPSRDICQRGTSLTIQCQVDSQVTMMFWYRQQPGQSLTLIATANQGSEATYESGFVIDKFPISRPNLTFSTLTVSNMSPEDSSIYLCSGDDGLNTEAFFGQGTRLTVV.

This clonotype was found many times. Here the CDR3 reads CASSSDDRGGYTF. As DNA, the CDR3 is TGTGCCAGCAGCTCCGACGACAGGGGAGGCTACACCTTC. The chain links TRBV7-9 to TRBJ1-2, with TRBD1 matching 8 bases. V shed 4 bases, J shed 8 bases, and the junction held 6 bases outside the gene matches. This CDR3 spans 13 amino acids. The germline V gene has CDR1 SEHNR and CDR2 FQNEAQ (reference sequence). Full variable domain (rest looked up from reference TRBV7-9 and TRBJ1-2): DTGVSQNPRHKITKRGQNVTFRCDPISEHNRLYWYRQTLGQGPEFLTYFQNEAQLEKSRLLSDRFSAERPKGSFSTLEIQRTEQGDSAMYLCASSSDDRGGYTFGSGTRLTVV.

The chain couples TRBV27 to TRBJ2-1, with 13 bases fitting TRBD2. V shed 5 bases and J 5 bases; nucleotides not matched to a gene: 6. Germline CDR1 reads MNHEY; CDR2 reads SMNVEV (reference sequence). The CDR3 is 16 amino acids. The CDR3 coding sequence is TGTGCCAGCAGTGCACTAGCGGGAGGGCCCCACAATGAGCAGTTCTTC. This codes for CASSALAGGPHNEQFF.

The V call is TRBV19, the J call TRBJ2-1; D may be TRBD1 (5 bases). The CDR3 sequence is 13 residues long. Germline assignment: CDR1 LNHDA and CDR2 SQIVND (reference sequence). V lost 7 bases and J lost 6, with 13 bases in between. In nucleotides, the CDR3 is TGTGCCAGTAATCAGGGCTTAGGCAATGAGCAGTTCTTC. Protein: CASNQGLGNEQFF.

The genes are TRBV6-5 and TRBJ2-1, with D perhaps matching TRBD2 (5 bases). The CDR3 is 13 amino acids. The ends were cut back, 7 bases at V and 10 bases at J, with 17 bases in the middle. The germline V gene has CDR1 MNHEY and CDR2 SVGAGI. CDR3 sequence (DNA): TGTGCCAGCAATCACTCCCGTCTAGCCGAGCAGTTCTTC. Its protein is CASNHSRLAEQFF.

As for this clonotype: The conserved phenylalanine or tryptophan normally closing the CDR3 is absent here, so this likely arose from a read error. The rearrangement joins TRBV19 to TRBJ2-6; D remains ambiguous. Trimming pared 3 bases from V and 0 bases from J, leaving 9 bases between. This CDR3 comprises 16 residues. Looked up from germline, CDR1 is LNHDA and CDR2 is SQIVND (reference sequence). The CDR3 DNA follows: TGTGCCAGTAGTATTCCAGTGGGCTCTGGGGCCAACGTCCTGACTTCC. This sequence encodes CASSIPVGSGANVLTS.

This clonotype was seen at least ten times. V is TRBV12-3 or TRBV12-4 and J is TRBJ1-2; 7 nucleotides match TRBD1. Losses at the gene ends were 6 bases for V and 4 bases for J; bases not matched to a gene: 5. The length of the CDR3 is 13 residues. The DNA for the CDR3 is TGTGCCAGCAGAACCGGGACAGTCTATGGCTACACCTTC. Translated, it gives CASRTGTVYGYTF.

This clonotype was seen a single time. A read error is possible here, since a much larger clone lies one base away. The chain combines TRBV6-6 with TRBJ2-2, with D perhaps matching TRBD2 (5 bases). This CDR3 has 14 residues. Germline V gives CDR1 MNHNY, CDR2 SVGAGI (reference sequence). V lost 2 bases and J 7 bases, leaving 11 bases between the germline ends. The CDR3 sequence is CASSYTSGSGELFF. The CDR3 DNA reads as TGTGCCAGCAGTTACACGAGCGGTAGCGGGGAGCTGTTTTTT.

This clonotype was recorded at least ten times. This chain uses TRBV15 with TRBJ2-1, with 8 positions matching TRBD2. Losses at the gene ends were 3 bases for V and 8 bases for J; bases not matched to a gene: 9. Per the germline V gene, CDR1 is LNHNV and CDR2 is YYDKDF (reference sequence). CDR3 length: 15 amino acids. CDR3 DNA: TGTGCCACCAGCAGGCTCGGGGGGGGCCAGGATGAGCAGTTCTTC. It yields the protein CATSRLGGGQDEQFF.

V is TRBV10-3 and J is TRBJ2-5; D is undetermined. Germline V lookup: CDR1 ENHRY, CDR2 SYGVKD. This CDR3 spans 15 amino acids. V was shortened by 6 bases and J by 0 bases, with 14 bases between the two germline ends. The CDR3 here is CAISPSGRDQETQYF. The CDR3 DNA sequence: TGTGCCATCAGCCCCTCGGGCCGTGACCAAGAGACCCAGTACTTC.